The sequence of this TCR beta chain was determined in a study of cytomegalovirus exposure and HLA in healthy donors. Method: immunoSEQ multiplex PCR; TCRdb's copy keeps in-frame clones and lacks some. The sample yields more than 300,000 clones, more than 80% seen once. Germline V gives CDR1 GTSNPN, CDR2 SVGIG (reference sequence). The CDR3 contains 14 residues. V was clipped by 4 bases and J by 5 bases, with 14 bases between them. The table lists this clone with a few counts. The sample comprised PBMCs. This TCR came from a woman aged 18-29 years in good health and CMV-seronegative. The chain carries TRBV30 and TRBJ2-2, with D possibly TRBD1 on 5 matching bases. CDR3 sequence reads: CAWKPQTETGELFF. In DNA form, the CDR3 reads TGTGCCTGGAAGCCCCAGACAGAGACCGGGGAGCTGTTTTTT. The full variable domain, rest sourced from reference TRBV30 and TRBJ2-2, is SQTIHQWPATLVQPVGSPLSLECTVEGTSNPNLYWYRQAAGRGLQLLFYSVGIGQISSEVPQNLSASRPQDRQFILSSKKLLLSDSGFYLCAWKPQTETGELFFGEGSRLTVL.